The clone carrying this T cell receptor (beta chain) was counted at least ten times. Its antigen remains unidentified. The data were obtained in a study of CD8 T cells in ankylosing spondylitis. Study findings and constraints: Clones linked to disease, bearing a CD8+ phenotype, were relatively rare in peripheral blood. A TCR beta motif of 8 or 9 highly homologous variants appeared characteristic of ankylosing spondylitis blood. Several of the motif variants were reported before in synovial fluid and blood from reactive arthritis. Significantly higher representation of disease-linked clones was reported for matched ankylosing spondylitis synovial fluid.

CDR1 and CDR2 (germline): SGHRS, YFSETQ. V was cut by 0 bases and J by 10 bases, with 16 bases left in between. This CDR3 has 15 residues. Construction of TCR beta libraries was performed using quantitative 5'-RACE with molecular barcodes. TCRdb re-called the 5' RACE reads with MiXCR, one entry per CDR3 protein. The sample carries around 490,000 distinct CDR3 sequences, 5.3% recorded once. This clonotype was sampled from a male donor with ankylosing spondylitis. Sequenced: blood, either unsorted or a sorted T cell fraction (not recorded which). This chain links TRBV5-1 with TRBJ1-4, with D possibly being TRBD1 (6 bases). The CDR3, as DNA: TGCGCCAGCAGCTTGGAAGCGTCGGAAGGGGGAAAACTGTTTTTT. Amino acid sequence: CASSLEASEGGKLFF.